This record looks at one T cell receptor beta chain sequence and its context. This sample is drawn from a study of T cell changes during pregnancy in multiple sclerosis. Profiling relied on immunoSEQ multiplex PCR, and the TCRdb table lists in-frame clones only, not all of them. The sample gives approximately 96,000 clones, about 90% of which show up once; more than 2% is in the top ten. V lost 5 bases to trimming and J lost 1 base, with 17 bases between them. The CDR3 sequence is 16 residues long. Germline V gene sequence: CDR1 MDHEN, CDR2 SYDVKM. Sequencing was performed on peripheral blood, taken after pregnancy. The chain is built from TRBV28 and TRBJ1-1; the D is unclear. The clonotype originates from a female donor in good health, enrolled as a control in a pregnancy study. This CDR3 is CASSPHLTTGNTEAFF. CDR3 nucleotides: TGTGCCAGCAGTCCCCACCTAACCACGGGGAACACTGAAGCTTTCTTT.